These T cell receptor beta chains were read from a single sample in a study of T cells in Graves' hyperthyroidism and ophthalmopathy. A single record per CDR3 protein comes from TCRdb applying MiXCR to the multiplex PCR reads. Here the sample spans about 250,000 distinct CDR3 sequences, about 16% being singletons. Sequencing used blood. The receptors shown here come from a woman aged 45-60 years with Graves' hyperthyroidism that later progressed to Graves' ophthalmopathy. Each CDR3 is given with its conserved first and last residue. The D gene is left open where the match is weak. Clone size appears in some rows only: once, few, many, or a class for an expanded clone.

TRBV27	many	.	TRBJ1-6	CASSLSGVSPLHF	TGTGCCAGCAGTTTATCTGGGGTTTCACCCCTCCACTTT
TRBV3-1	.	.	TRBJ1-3	CASSQKSSGNTIYF	TGTGCCAGCAGCCAAAAGAGCTCTGGAAACACCATATATTTT
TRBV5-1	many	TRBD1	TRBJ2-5	CASSSTGGASQETQYF	TGCGCCAGCAGCTCGACAGGGGGCGCGAGCCAAGAGACCCAGTACTTC
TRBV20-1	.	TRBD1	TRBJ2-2	CSAPGQGNTGELFF	TGCAGTGCCCCGGGACAGGGCAACACCGGGGAGCTGTTTTTT
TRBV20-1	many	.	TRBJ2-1	CSARLPLRNEQFF	TGCAGTGCTAGACTGCCCCTCCGGAATGAGCAGTTCTTC
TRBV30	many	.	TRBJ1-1	CAWSRQDNTEAFF	TGTGCCTGGAGTAGACAGGATAACACTGAAGCTTTCTTT
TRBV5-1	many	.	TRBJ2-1	CASSPAEPSYNEQFF	TGCGCCAGCAGCCCAGCGGAGCCCTCCTACAATGAGCAGTTCTTC
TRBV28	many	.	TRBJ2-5	CASSFRGLGETQYF	TGTGCCAGCAGTTTTAGAGGGCTTGGGGAGACCCAGTACTTC
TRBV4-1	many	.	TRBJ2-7	CASSQTGGPGDEQYF	TGCGCCAGCAGCCAAACCGGGGGTCCCGGCGACGAGCAGTACTTC
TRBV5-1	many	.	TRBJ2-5	CASSPGIGETQYF	TGCGCCAGCAGTCCCGGGATTGGGGAGACCCAGTACTTC
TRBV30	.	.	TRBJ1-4	CSLSVSATNEKLFF	TGTTCCTTGAGTGTCAGTGCAACTAATGAAAAACTGTTTTTT
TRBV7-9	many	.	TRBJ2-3	CASSFQVMSTGTDTQYF	TGTGCCAGCAGCTTTCAAGTCATGAGCACCGGCACAGATACGCAGTATTTT
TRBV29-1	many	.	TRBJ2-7	CSVEGGETYEQYF	TGCAGCGTTGAGGGGGGCGAAACTTACGAGCAGTACTTC
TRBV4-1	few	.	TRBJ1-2	CASSHRKQAPNYGYTF	TGCGCCAGCAGCCATAGGAAACAGGCCCCTAACTATGGCTACACCTTC
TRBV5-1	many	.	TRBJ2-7	CASSLSQPGSNEQYF	TGCGCCAGCAGCTTGTCTCAGCCAGGGAGCAACGAGCAGTACTTC
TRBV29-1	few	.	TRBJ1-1	CSARTASRGTEAFF	TGCAGCGCCCGGACCGCGAGCAGGGGCACTGAAGCTTTCTTT
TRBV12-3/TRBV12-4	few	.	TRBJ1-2	CASSFGVGGYTF	TGTGCCAGCAGTTTTGGCGTAGGTGGCTACACCTTC
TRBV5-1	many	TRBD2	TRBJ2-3	CASSSGTSGSSTQYF	TGCGCCAGCAGCTCCGGGACTAGCGGGAGTAGTACGCAGTATTTT
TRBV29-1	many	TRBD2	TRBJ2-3	CSVGTSGTLGDTQYF	TGCAGCGTCGGGACTAGCGGGACTTTAGGGGATACGCAGTATTTT
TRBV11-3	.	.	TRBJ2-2	CATSPSRAGELFF	TGTGCCACCTCGCCGTCCAGGGCCGGGGAGCTGTTTTTT
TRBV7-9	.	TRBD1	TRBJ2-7	CASSAQQGKQYF	TGTGCCAGCAGCGCCCAACAGGGGAAGCAGTACTTC
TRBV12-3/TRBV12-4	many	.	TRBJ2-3	CASRPLEGANTDTQYF	TGTGCCAGCAGGCCCCTGGAGGGGGCAAACACAGATACGCAGTATTTT
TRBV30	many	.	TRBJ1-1	CAWSTLGQAFF	TGTGCCTGGAGTACTTTAGGGCAAGCTTTCTTT
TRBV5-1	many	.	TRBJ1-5	CASSEGIRQPQHF	TGCGCCAGCAGTGAGGGGATTCGGCAGCCCCAGCATTTT
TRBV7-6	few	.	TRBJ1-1	CASSLASSNTEAFF	TGTGCCAGCAGCTTAGCATCGTCGAACACTGAAGCTTTCTTT
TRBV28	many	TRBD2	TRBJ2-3	CASSLPGLAVYGGTDTQYF	TGTGCCAGCAGCCTCCCGGGACTAGCGGTATATGGGGGCACAGATACGCAGTATTTT
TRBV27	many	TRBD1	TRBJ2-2	CASSLSTGGAGELFF	TGTGCCAGCAGTTTATCGACAGGGGGGGCCGGGGAGCTGTTTTTT
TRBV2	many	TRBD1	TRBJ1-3	CASRDPTGAGNTIYF	TGTGCCAGCAGGGACCCCACAGGGGCTGGAAACACCATATATTTT
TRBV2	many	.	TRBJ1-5	CASRGRSRNQPQHF	TGTGCCAGCAGGGGACGAAGCCGCAATCAGCCCCAGCATTTT
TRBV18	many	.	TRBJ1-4	CASSPAETTAWEKLFF	TGTGCCAGCTCACCGGCTGAGACAACTGCGTGGGAAAAACTGTTTTTT
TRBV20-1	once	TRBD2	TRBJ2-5	CSARVLTSGLQETQYF	TGCAGTGCTAGAGTTTTAACTAGCGGGCTCCAAGAGACCCAGTACTTC
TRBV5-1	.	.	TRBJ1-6	CASSLATEFRSPLHF	TGCGCCAGCAGCTTGGCCACCGAGTTTCGTTCACCCCTCCACTTT
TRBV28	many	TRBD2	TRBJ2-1	CASSLGSGRTNEQFF	TGTGCCAGCAGTTTAGGGAGCGGGAGAACCAATGAGCAGTTCTTC
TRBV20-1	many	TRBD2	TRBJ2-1	CSALSSGKGNYNEQFF	TGCAGTGCTCTTTCTAGCGGGAAAGGGAATTACAATGAGCAGTTCTTC
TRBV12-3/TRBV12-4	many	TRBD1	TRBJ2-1	CASSLRGLYNEQFF	TGTGCCAGCAGTTTAAGGGGGCTGTACAATGAGCAGTTCTTC